This T cell receptor (beta chain) was observed in a study of blood T cell repertoires in COVID-19. Study information: Symptom resolution, clearance, or two negative PCRs marked donors in Cohort 3 as recovered. In each case, the material was cDNA or gDNA derived from T cells, B-cell-depleted T cells, or PBMCs.

In the case of this clone: The identical CDR3 is also encoded by other nucleotide sequences in the sample.

Self-reported history from a screening survey and questionnaire set each donor's cohort. The CDR3 is 12 residues long. The germline gives CDR1 GTSNPN, CDR2 SVGIG (reference sequence). Trimming shortened V by 2 bases and J by 4 bases, and 8 bases separated the two germline ends. The assay was immunoSEQ multiplex PCR, and TCRdb's table has in-frame clones only and misses some. Of over 130,000 clones in the sample, over 75% are singletons; the top ten hold around 3.9%. The chain recombines TRBV30 with TRBJ2-5; D gene ambiguous. This receptor was identified in a man over 45 in a cohort exposed to, infected with or recovered from COVID-19 (not recorded which). Sequencing input: PBMCs or T cells enriched from blood (not recorded which). The CDR3 bases are TGTGCCTGGAGTCCCGGTGGAGAGACCCAGTACTTC. Translating it yields CAWSPGGETQYF.